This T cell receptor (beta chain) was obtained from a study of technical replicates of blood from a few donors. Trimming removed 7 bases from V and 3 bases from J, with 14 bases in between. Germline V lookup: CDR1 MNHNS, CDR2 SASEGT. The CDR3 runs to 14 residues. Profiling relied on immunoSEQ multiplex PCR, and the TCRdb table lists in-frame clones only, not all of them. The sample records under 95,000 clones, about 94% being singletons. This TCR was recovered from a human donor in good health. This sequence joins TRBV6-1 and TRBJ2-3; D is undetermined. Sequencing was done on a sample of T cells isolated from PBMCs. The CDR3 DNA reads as TGTGCCAGCACTTATGGGCAGGTGACAGATACGCAGTATTTT. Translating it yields CASTYGQVTDTQYF.